Following are 18 T cell receptor beta chains from one sample sequenced in a study of blood T cell repertoires in COVID-19. Only in-frame clones appear in the TCRdb table, and some are missing; sequencing was by immunoSEQ multiplex PCR. Of roughly 97,000 clones detected, approximately 80% appear once; the ten largest clones hold under 5.5%. The sample taken for sequencing was peripheral blood. These receptor sequences come from a man between 60 and 75 years old with acute or convalescent COVID-19.

This chain links TRBV4-2 with TRBJ2-7; no clear D. Germline lookup yields CDR1 LGHNA and CDR2 YNFKEQ. The CDR3 is made up of 14 amino acids. V dropped 4 bases and J dropped 3 bases, with 13 bases sitting between them. CDR3 residues: CASSPAQVDYEQYF. CDR3 coding DNA: TGTGCCAGCAGCCCGGCGCAGGTAGACTACGAGCAGTACTTC.

The CDR3 DNA sequence: TGTGCCAGCAGCCACCTAAGCGGGGAGGGGGAGCAGTACTTC. This translates into CASSHLSGEGEQYF. The genes are TRBV4-2 and TRBJ2-7; TRBD2 aligns across 7 bases. CDR1 LGHNA and CDR2 YNFKEQ come from the germline V gene. V dropped 3 bases and J dropped 7; count of bases not matched to a gene: 9. The CDR3 has 14 amino acids.

The chain joins TRBV10-3 to TRBJ1-2; D is possibly TRBD1 (6 bases). CDR3 length: 15 residues. Trimming took 0 bases from V and 3 from J, leaving 11 bases between them. Germline CDR1 ENHRY, CDR2 SYGVKD. The CDR3 region has the DNA TGTGCCATCAGTGAGTCGCCAGGGGCGGACTATGGCTACACCTTC. Protein product: CAISESPGADYGYTF.

The sample holds one count of this clone. The chain couples TRBV5-1 to TRBJ2-7; no reliable D call. The CDR3 covers 13 residues. CDR1 and CDR2 (germline): SGHRS, YFSETQ. V was trimmed by 4 bases and J by 2 bases, leaving 10 bases between them. The DNA for the CDR3 is TGCGCCAGCAGCGAGATTTCGACCTACGAGCAGTACTTC. Translating it yields CASSEISTYEQYF.

This clone was found once. The J gene is TRBJ1-4, the V gene TRBV3-1 (or the pseudogene TRBV3-2); perhaps TRBD1 as D (6 bases). The CDR3 is 13 residues long. The germline CDR1 and CDR2 sequences are LGHDT and YNNKEL (reference sequence). V lost 2 bases and J lost 7, with 8 bases in between. CDR3 region: CASSQRGGEKLFF. The DNA for the CDR3 is TGTGCCAGCAGCCAAAGGGGGGGTGAAAAACTGTTTTTT.

This chain uses TRBV3-1 (or the pseudogene TRBV3-2) with TRBJ1-4; 7 bases agree with TRBD1. Germline assignment: CDR1 LGHDT and CDR2 YNNKEL (reference sequence). V dropped 1 base and J dropped 5; count of bases not matched to a gene: 4. This CDR3 spans 15 amino acids. As DNA, the CDR3 is TGTGCCAGCAGCCAAGGGGACAGTGGGAATGAAAAACTGTTTTTT. Protein sequence: CASSQGDSGNEKLFF.

The chain uses TRBV6-1 and TRBJ1-2; 12 nucleotides match TRBD1. In germline, CDR1 is MNHNS, CDR2 SASEGT. CDR3 length: 14 amino acids. Trimming at V came to 3 bases and at J to 7 bases, leaving 3 bases not matched to a gene. The CDR3 spells CASSEGQGASGYTF. The CDR3 DNA reads TGTGCCAGCAGTGAGGGACAGGGGGCGAGTGGCTACACCTTC.

This clone was picked up a small number of times. This sequence joins TRBV7-2 and TRBJ2-1; D gene unclear. The CDR3 runs 13 residues. Germline CDR1 and CDR2: SGHTA and FQGNSA. V was clipped by 0 bases and J by 7 bases, with 7 bases between them. The CDR3 sequence: CASSLASLNEQFF. Written as DNA, the CDR3 is TGTGCCAGCAGCTTAGCTTCCTTGAATGAGCAGTTCTTC. The full variable domain, its missing parts supplied by reference TRBV7-2 and TRBJ2-1, is GAGVSQSPSNKVTEKGKDVELRCDPISGHTALYWYRQSLGQGLEFLIYFQGNSAPDKSGLPSDRFSAERTGGSVSTLTIQRTQQEDSAVYLCASSLASLNEQFFGPGTRLTVL.

This chain uses TRBV30 with TRBJ1-6; TRBD1 is a possible D gene (6 bases). This CDR3 contains 13 residues. Germline CDR1 is GTSNPN and CDR2 is SVGIG (reference sequence). V gave up 1 base and J gave up 9 bases, with 10 bases separating them. For the CDR3, the DNA is TGTGCCTGGAGTGAACAGGGTACTTCACCCCTCCACTTT. This translates into CAWSEQGTSPLHF. Using reference TRBV30 and TRBJ1-6 for the parts outside the CDR3, the full variable domain is SQTIHQWPATLVQPVGSPLSLECTVEGTSNPNLYWYRQAAGRGLQLLFYSVGIGQISSEVPQNLSASRPQDRQFILSSKKLLLSDSGFYLCAWSEQGTSPLHFGNGTRLTVT.

The chain links TRBV6-5 to TRBJ2-7; tentatively, D is TRBD1 (6 bases). Germline CDR1 is MNHEY and CDR2 is SVGAGI. The CDR3 spans 13 residues. The V and J ends lost 6 bases and 3 bases respectively, with 12 bases between them. The CDR3 DNA follows: TGTGCCAGCAGGCCTGGACAGCTCTACGAGCAGTACTTC. It translates to CASRPGQLYEQYF.

The rearrangement uses TRBV29-1 and TRBJ2-3; maybe TRBD1 (6 bases). Trimming left V 6 bases short and J 4 bases short, with 14 bases between. The germline V gene encodes CDR1 SQVTM and CDR2 ANQGSEA. CDR3 length: 13 amino acids. CDR3 DNA sequence: TGCAGCGTCGACCCAACAGGGTCAGATACGCAGTATTTT. Translated, it gives CSVDPTGSDTQYF.

This chain connects TRBV30 to TRBJ1-4, with TRBD1 as a possible D gene (6 bases). CDR1 is GTSNPN and CDR2 is SVGIG in the germline V gene (reference sequence). The CDR3 is made up of 14 amino acids. The V and J ends lost 3 bases and 7 bases respectively, with 15 bases between them. CDR3 region: CAWSLTGGGEKLFF. CDR3 DNA: TGTGCCTGGAGCCTGACAGGTGGTGGTGAAAAACTGTTTTTT.

The chain carries TRBV24-1 and TRBJ2-7; a weak D match, TRBD1 (6 bases). The CDR3 consists of 13 residues. Germline lookup yields CDR1 KGHDR and CDR2 SFDVKD. V lost 5 bases, J lost 3 bases, and 10 bases lay in between. CDR3 in amino acids: CATSAGHGYEQYF. The CDR3 coding sequence is TGTGCCACCAGTGCGGGACACGGCTACGAGCAGTACTTC.

This clone has just one count. This sequence joins TRBV11-3 and TRBJ2-1; a weak D match, TRBD1 (5 bases). The length of the CDR3 is 14 residues. In germline, CDR1 is SGHNT, CDR2 YENEEA. The V gene lost 0 bases and the J gene lost 8 bases, with 11 bases spanning the gap. This CDR3 is CASSLEGWGDEQFF. The CDR3 DNA sequence: TGTGCCAGCAGCTTAGAGGGATGGGGCGATGAGCAGTTCTTC.

This chain uses TRBV30 with TRBJ1-3; a possible D gene is TRBD1 (5 bases). Germline V gene sequence: CDR1 GTSNPN, CDR2 SVGIG (reference sequence). The CDR3 has 14 amino acids. V lost 5 bases and J lost 0, with 11 bases in between. This CDR3 is CAWSSTDSGNTIYF. The CDR3 DNA reads TGTGCCTGGTCTTCGACAGACTCTGGAAACACCATATATTTT.

The CDR3 nucleotides are TGTGCCAGTAGTTACGGACTAGCGGGAGAGCAGTACTTC. It is translated as CASSYGLAGEQYF. This rearrangement joins TRBV19 to TRBJ2-7, with 12 bases that match TRBD2. The CDR3 is made up of 13 amino acids. The V segment lost 5 bases and the J segment 7 bases; nucleotides outside the gene matches: 3. From germline, CDR1 is LNHDA and CDR2 SQIVND (reference sequence). The full variable domain, completed using reference TRBV19 and TRBJ2-7, is DGGITQSPKYLFRKEGQNVTLSCEQNLNHDAMYWYRQDPGQGLRLIYYSQIVNDFQKGDIAEGYSVSREKKESFPLTVTSAQKNPTAFYLCASSYGLAGEQYFGPGTRLTVT.

The chain combines TRBV19 with TRBJ1-5; 7 positions match TRBD1. V shed 3 bases, J shed 4 bases, and the junction held 6 bases outside the gene matches. Germline V gene lookup returns CDR1 LNHDA and CDR2 SQIVND (reference sequence). The CDR3 extends over 15 amino acids. CDR3 region: CASSIQGEGNQPQHF. The CDR3 DNA reads TGTGCCAGTAGTATCCAGGGGGAAGGGAATCAGCCCCAGCATTTT.

The chain joins TRBV4-2 to TRBJ2-6; 9 bases agree with TRBD2. Per the germline V gene, CDR1 is LGHNA and CDR2 is YNFKEQ. With 5 bases clipped from V and 1 base from J, the junction kept 9 bases outside the gene matches. CDR3 length equals 18 residues. The DNA of the CDR3 is TGTGCCAGCAGCTCCCGGATTAGCGGGGGATCTGGGGCCAACGTCCTGACTTTC. It specifies CASSSRISGGSGANVLTF.